The following is a TCR beta chain sequence with its context. The same CDR3 can be traced to other DNA sequences in this sample. PCR was performed using 60 Vbeta and 13 Jbeta primers. Data came from immunoSEQ multiplex PCR; TCRdb stores just in-frame clones and leaves some out. There are tens of thousands of clones in the sample; approximately 88% occur only once, and around 1.9% lies in the top ten. This sample stems from a study of cytomegalovirus exposure and HLA in healthy donors. The J segment lost 2 bases and the V segment lost 6 bases, leaving 10 bases of the junction unmatched. Germline lookup yields CDR1 SEHNR and CDR2 FQNEAQ (reference sequence). There are 16 residues in the CDR3.

This chain connects TRBV7-9 to TRBJ2-3; 8 nucleotides align to TRBD1. The sequencing sample was made of PBMCs. The clonotype originates from a man aged 18 to 29 in good health and CMV-seronegative. DNA for the CDR3: TGTGCCAGCAGTCCCACCGGGACAGGAGACACAGATACGCAGTATTTT. This encodes CASSPTGTGDTDTQYF.